These 13 T cell receptor beta chains originate from one sample sequenced in a study of cytomegalovirus exposure and HLA in healthy donors. Vbeta (60) and Jbeta (13) primers were used in the PCR. The repertoire was sequenced with immunoSEQ multiplex PCR; TCRdb's copy has only in-frame clones and lacks some. The table has roughly 120,000 clones, approximately 80% seen once; the top ten hold more than 3%. The source material was PBMCs. All receptors derive from a male donor in good health and CMV-seronegative.

The rearrangement uses TRBV7-9 and TRBJ2-7; 13 nucleotides match TRBD2. J was trimmed by 3 bases and V by 5 bases; bases with no gene match: 10. The CDR3 spans 17 residues. CDR1 and CDR2 from the germline V gene are SEHNR and FQNEAQ (reference sequence). The CDR3 coding sequence is TGTGCCAGCAGCCCCCGCCCCGGGACTAGCGGGAACTACGAGCAGTACTTC. Protein sequence: CASSPRPGTSGNYEQYF.

The chain has TRBV5-1 and TRBJ2-6; weak D call: TRBD1 (5 bases). Trimming removed 0 bases from V and 16 bases from J, with 20 bases in between. From germline, CDR1 is SGHRS and CDR2 YFSETQ. This CDR3 is 15 amino acids long. The CDR3 DNA reads as TGCGCCAGCAGCTTGGCTGGCGGACAAAATTTTCGGCTGACTTTC. As protein: CASSLAGGQNFRLTF.

V usage is TRBV7-9 and J usage is TRBJ1-2, with TRBD1 matching over 7 bases. V was pared by 1 base and J by 7 bases, with 9 bases of the junction left unmatched. This CDR3 contains 15 residues. Germline V CDR1 and CDR2: SEHNR, FQNEAQ (reference sequence). This CDR3 is CASSLDLLNRGGYTF. DNA of the CDR3: TGTGCCAGCAGCTTAGATCTGTTAAACAGGGGTGGCTACACCTTC.

V gene TRBV5-1 combines with J gene TRBJ2-1; 12 bases align to TRBD2. The germline CDR1 and CDR2 sequences are SGHRS and YFSETQ. The V and J ends lost 5 bases and 7 bases, in that order; junction bases with no gene match: 13. The CDR3 extends over 17 amino acids. CDR3 coding DNA: TGCGCCAGCAGGCCCAGGGCTAGCGGGGGGGCGGGGAATGAGCAGTTCTTC. Protein product: CASRPRASGGAGNEQFF.

This chain joins TRBV13 and TRBJ1-4; the D gene is possibly TRBD1 (6 bases). Trimming shortened V by 5 bases and J by 4 bases, and 17 bases separated the two germline ends. Germline assignment: CDR1 PRHDT and CDR2 FYEKMQ (reference sequence). CDR3 length: 16 amino acids. The CDR3 protein is CASSPPGAVNNEKLFF. In nucleotides, the CDR3 is TGTGCCAGCAGCCCCCCAGGGGCAGTCAATAATGAAAAACTGTTTTTT.

This chain joins TRBV4-1 and TRBJ2-7; 9 bases match TRBD1. V dropped 0 bases and J dropped 2; count of bases not matched to a gene: 2. This CDR3 has 15 amino acids. CDR1 and CDR2 from the germline V gene are MGHRA and YSYEKL. Here the CDR3 reads CASSQEWDRAYEQYF. The CDR3 coding sequence is TGCGCCAGCAGCCAAGAATGGGACAGGGCCTACGAGCAGTACTTC.

The chain joins TRBV7-9 to TRBJ1-1, with a weak D call TRBD1 (5 bases). This CDR3 comprises 15 residues. The germline gives CDR1 SEHNR, CDR2 FQNEAQ (reference sequence). V was trimmed by 1 base and J by 4 bases, leaving 13 bases between them. The chain's CDR3 is CASSLEGRVVTEAFF. CDR3 coding DNA: TGTGCCAGCAGCTTAGAGGGCAGGGTAGTCACTGAAGCTTTCTTT.

J is TRBJ2-2 and V is TRBV10-3, with TRBD1 as a possible D gene (5 bases). V lost 10 bases and J 0 bases, leaving 12 bases between the germline ends. Germline CDR1 ENHRY, CDR2 SYGVKD. The CDR3 has 14 amino acids. The CDR3 DNA follows: TGTGCCACCCTAGGGGTTACGAACACCGGGGAGCTGTTTTTT. It codes for CATLGVTNTGELFF.

The CDR3 DNA follows: TGTGCCAGCAGTTTATCGTTCACAGGGTATAGCAATCAGCCCCAGCATTTT. Its translation is CASSLSFTGYSNQPQHF. The V call is TRBV27, the J call TRBJ1-5; perhaps TRBD1 as D (6 bases). Germline-derived CDR1 and CDR2 are MNHEY and SMNVEV (reference sequence). This CDR3 contains 17 residues. Trimming stripped 0 bases from V and 0 bases from J, with 12 bases between.

V is TRBV5-1 and J is TRBJ1-2, with D possibly matching TRBD1 (6 bases). Germline V gene lookup returns CDR1 SGHRS and CDR2 YFSETQ. The CDR3 runs to 16 residues. V was clipped by 0 bases and J by 8 bases, with 20 bases between them. CDR3 DNA: TGCGCCAGCAGCTTGGTTTCGGGACAAGGCTCTTACGGCTACACCTTC. Translating gives CASSLVSGQGSYGYTF.

This clone was found a few times. At one end, the junction sequence differs from germline, possibly due to a read error. The V gene is TRBV7-9, the J gene TRBJ2-7, with 10 bases that match TRBD2. CDR1 SEHNR and CDR2 FQNEAQ come from the germline V gene (reference sequence). The CDR3 totals 13 residues. The CDR3 loop is CSSGGDRYYEQYF. The CDR3 region has the DNA TGTTCCAGCGGGGGGGACCGTTATTACGAGCAGTACTTC.

The chain links TRBV7-3 to TRBJ2-3; weak D call: TRBD1 (6 bases). The CDR3 runs to 15 residues. Trimming left V 2 bases short and J 1 base short, with 10 bases between. Germline CDR1 SGHTA, CDR2 FQGTGA. CDR3: CASSLAGVGTDTQYF. As DNA, the CDR3 is TGTGCCAGCAGCTTAGCAGGGGTGGGCACAGATACGCAGTATTTT.

The rearrangement links TRBV7-8 to TRBJ1-5, with D maybe TRBD1 (6 bases). V dropped 3 bases and J dropped 4 bases, with 13 bases sitting between them. CDR1 and CDR2 from the germline V gene are SGHVS and FQNEAQ. CDR3 length: 15 residues. The CDR3, as DNA: TGTGCCAGCAGCTTTTCTGGACAGAGTAATCAGCCCCAGCATTTT. Residues: CASSFSGQSNQPQHF.